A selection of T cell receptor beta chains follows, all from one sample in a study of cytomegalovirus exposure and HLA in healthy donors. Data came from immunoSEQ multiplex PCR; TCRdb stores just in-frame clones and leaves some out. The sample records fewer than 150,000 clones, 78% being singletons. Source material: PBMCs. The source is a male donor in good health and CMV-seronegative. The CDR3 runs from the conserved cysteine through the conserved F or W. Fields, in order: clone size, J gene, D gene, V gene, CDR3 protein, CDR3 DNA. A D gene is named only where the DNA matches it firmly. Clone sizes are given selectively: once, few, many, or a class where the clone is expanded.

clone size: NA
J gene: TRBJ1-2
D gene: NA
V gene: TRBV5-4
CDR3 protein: CASSVTRGAPGYTF
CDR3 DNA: TGTGCCAGCAGCGTGACGCGGGGGGCGCCTGGCTACACCTTC

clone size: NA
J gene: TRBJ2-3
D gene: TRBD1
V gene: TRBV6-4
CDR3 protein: CASSHLGGQGTDTQYF
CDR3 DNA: TGTGCCAGCAGCCACCTAGGGGGACAGGGTACGGATACGCAGTATTTT

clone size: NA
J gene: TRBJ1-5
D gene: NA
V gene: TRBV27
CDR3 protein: CASSLDRRGTQHF
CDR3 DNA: TGTGCCAGCAGTTTGGACCGCCGAGGGACCCAGCATTTT

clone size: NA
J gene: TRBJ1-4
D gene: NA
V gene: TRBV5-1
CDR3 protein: CASSLVSGVYNEKLFF
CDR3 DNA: TGCGCCAGCAGCTTGGTATCGGGGGTTTATAATGAAAAACTGTTTTTT

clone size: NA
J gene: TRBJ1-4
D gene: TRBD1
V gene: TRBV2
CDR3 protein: CASTPPGQENEKLFF
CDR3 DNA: TGTGCCAGCACCCCGCCGGGACAGGAGAATGAAAAACTGTTTTTT

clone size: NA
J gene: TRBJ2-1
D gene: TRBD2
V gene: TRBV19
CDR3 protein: CASSPRTSGRGDEQFF
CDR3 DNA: TGTGCCAGTAGTCCTCGGACTAGCGGGAGGGGGGATGAGCAGTTCTTC

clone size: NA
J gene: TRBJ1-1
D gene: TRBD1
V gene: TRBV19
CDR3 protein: CASSRDRVMNTEAFF
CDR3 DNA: TGTGCCAGTAGCCGGGACAGGGTCATGAACACTGAAGCTTTCTTT

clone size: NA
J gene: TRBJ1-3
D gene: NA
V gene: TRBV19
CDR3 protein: CASPGTTGNTIYF
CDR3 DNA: TGTGCCAGTCCCGGGACAACTGGAAACACCATATATTTT

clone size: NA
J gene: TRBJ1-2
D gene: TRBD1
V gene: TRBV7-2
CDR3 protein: CASSLAGQYYGYTF
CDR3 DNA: TGTGCCAGCAGCTTAGCGGGACAGTACTATGGCTACACCTTC

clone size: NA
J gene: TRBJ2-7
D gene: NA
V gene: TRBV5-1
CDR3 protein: CASSLAWQGGGGYEQYF
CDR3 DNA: TGCGCCAGCAGCTTGGCCTGGCAGGGAGGAGGAGGGTACGAGCAGTACTTC

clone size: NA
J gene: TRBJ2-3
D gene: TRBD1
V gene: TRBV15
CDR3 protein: CATSRDGQGADTQYF
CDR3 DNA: TGTGCCACCAGCAGAGATGGGCAGGGGGCAGATACGCAGTATTTT

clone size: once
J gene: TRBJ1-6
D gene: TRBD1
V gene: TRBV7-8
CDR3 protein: CASSFPGQGDSPLHF
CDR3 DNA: TGTGCCAGCAGCTTCCCGGGACAGGGGGATTCACCCCTCCACTTT

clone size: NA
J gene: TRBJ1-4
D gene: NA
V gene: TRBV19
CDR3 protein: CASSTDSATNEKLFF
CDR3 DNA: TGTGCCAGTTCTACCGACAGCGCAACTAATGAAAAACTGTTTTTT

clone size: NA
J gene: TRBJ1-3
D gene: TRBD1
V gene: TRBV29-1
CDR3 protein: CSVGTGSSGNTIYF
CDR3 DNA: TGCAGCGTTGGGACAGGGAGCTCTGGAAACACCATATATTTT

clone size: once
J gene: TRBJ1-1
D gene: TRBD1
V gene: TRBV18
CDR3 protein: CASSLSTGANTEAFF
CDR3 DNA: TGTGCCAGCTCACTCTCTACAGGGGCGAACACTGAAGCTTTCTTT

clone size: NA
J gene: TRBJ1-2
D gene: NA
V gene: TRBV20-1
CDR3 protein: CRVAGRAF
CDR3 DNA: TGCAGGGTGGCGGGCCGAGCCTTC

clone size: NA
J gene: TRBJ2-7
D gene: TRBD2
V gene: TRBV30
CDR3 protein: CAWSVGGGGMEQYF
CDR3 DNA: TGTGCCTGGAGTGTAGGCGGGGGGGGGATGGAGCAGTACTTC

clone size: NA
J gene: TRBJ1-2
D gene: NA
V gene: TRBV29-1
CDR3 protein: CSVEGGDGYTF
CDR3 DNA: TGCAGCGTGGAGGGAGGGGACGGCTACACCTTC

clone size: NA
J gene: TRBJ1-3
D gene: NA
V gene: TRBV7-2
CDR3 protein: CASSPPDRIRGNTIYF
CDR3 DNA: TGTGCCAGCAGCCCCCCGGACAGAATCCGTGGAAACACCATATATTTT

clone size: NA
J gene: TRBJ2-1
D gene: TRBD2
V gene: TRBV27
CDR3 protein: CASSNIAGEIFNEQFF
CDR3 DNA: TGTGCCAGCAGTAACATAGCGGGGGAGATCTTCAATGAGCAGTTCTTC

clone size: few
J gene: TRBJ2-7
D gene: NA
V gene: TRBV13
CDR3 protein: CASSLWSPTEASYEQYF
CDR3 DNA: TGTGCCAGCAGCTTATGGTCCCCGACAGAAGCCTCCTACGAGCAGTACTTC

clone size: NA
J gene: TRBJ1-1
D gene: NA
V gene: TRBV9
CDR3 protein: CASSVAGGRGAFF
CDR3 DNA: TGTGCCAGCAGCGTAGCGGGGGGAAGGGGAGCTTTCTTT

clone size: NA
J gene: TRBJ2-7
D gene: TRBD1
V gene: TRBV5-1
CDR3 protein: CASSPYPGQDYEQYF
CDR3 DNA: TGCGCCAGCAGCCCCTACCCCGGACAGGATTACGAGCAGTACTTC

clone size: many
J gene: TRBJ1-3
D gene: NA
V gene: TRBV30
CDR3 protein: CAWRGGESVNTIYF
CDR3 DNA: TGTGCCTGGCGAGGAGGGGAGAGTGTAAACACCATATATTTT

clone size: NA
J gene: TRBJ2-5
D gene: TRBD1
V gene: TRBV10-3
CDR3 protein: CAISDSRTGGGETQYF
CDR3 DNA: TGTGCCATCAGTGATTCCCGGACAGGGGGCGGGGAGACCCAGTACTTC

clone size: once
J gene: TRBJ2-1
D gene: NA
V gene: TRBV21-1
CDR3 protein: CASSMSHPRRELGDEQFF
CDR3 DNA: TGTGCCAGCAGCATGTCCCACCCACGACGGGAACTCGGAGATGAGCAGTTCTTC

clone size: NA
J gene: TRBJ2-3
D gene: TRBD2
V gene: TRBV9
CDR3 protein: CASSPRGDYRGTDTQYF
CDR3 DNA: TGTGCCAGCAGCCCCCGGGGGGACTATCGTGGCACAGATACGCAGTATTTT

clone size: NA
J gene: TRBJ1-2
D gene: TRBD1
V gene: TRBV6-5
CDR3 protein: CASSQGQGVGNGYTF
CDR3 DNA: TGTGCCAGCAGTCAAGGACAGGGTGTCGGGAATGGCTACACCTTC

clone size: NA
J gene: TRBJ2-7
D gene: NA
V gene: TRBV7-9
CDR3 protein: CASSAPRFPYEQYF
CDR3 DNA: TGTGCCAGCAGCGCGCCTCGGTTCCCCTACGAGCAGTACTTC

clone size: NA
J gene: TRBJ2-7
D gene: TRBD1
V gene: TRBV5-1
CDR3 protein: CASSPGQGPGEQYF
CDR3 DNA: TGCGCCAGCAGCCCGGGACAGGGACCGGGGGAGCAGTACTTC

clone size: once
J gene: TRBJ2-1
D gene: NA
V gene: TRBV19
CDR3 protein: CASSINLVWTTTDLYNEQFF
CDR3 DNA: TGTGCCAGTAGTATTAATTTAGTCTGGACTACAACCGACTTATACAATGAGCAGTTCTTC

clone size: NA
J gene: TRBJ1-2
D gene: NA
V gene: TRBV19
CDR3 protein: CASSPNRQGIGGYTF
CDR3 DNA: TGTGCCAGTAGTCCTAACCGGCAGGGAATAGGAGGCTACACCTTC

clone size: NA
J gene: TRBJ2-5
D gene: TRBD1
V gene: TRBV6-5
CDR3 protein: CASSRQGAGTQYF
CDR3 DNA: TGTGCCAGCAGTCGACAGGGGGCCGGCACCCAGTACTTC

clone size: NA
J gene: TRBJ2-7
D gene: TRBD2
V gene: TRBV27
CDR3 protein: CASGFGGEQYF
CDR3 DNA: TGTGCCAGCGGATTCGGGGGGGAGCAGTACTTC

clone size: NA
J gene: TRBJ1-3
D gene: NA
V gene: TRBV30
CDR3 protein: CAWSVLRGMYF
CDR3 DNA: TGTGCCTGGAGTGTACTTCGGGGGATGTATTTT

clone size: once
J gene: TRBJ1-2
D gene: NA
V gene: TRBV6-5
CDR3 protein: CASRDGGGGGYGYTF
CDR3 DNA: TGTGCCAGCAGGGACGGGGGAGGAGGAGGCTATGGCTACACCTTC

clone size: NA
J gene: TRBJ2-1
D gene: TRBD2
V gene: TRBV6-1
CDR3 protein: CASSTSGSYNEQFF
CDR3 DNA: TGTGCCAGCAGTACTAGCGGGAGCTACAATGAGCAGTTCTTC

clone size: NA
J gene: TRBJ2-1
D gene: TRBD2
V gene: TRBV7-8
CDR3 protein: CASSSGLAGGVYNEQFF
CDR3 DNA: TGTGCCAGCAGCTCGGGACTAGCGGGGGGCGTCTACAATGAGCAGTTCTTC

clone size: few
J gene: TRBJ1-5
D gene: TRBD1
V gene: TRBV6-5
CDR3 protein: CASSSRQGLQPQHF
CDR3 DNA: TGTGCCAGCAGTTCGAGACAGGGTCTTCAGCCCCAGCATTTT

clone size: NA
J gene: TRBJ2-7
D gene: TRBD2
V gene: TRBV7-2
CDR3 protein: CASSPPSGGGYEQYF
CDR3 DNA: TGTGCCAGCAGCCCGCCTAGCGGGGGAGGCTACGAGCAGTACTTC

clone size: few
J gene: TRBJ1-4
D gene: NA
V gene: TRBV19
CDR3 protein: CASSGSWTTGVEKLFF
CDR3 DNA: TGTGCCAGTAGTGGCTCGTGGACTACAGGAGTGGAAAAACTGTTTTTT

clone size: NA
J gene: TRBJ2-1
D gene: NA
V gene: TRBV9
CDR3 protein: CASSVGGGGSYNEQFF
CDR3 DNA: TGTGCCAGCAGCGTAGGGGGAGGGGGCTCCTACAATGAGCAGTTCTTC

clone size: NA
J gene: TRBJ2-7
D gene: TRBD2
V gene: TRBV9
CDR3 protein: CASSSQLAGEFPEQYF
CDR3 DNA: TGTGCCAGCAGCTCACAACTAGCGGGAGAATTCCCCGAGCAGTACTTC

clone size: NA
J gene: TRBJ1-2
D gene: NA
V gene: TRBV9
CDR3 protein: CASSVDNSGYGYTF
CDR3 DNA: TGTGCCAGCAGCGTAGATAACAGTGGCTATGGCTACACCTTC

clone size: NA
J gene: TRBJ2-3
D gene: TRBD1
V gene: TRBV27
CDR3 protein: CASSMDRSSTDTQYF
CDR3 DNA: TGTGCCAGCAGTATGGACAGGTCTAGCACAGATACGCAGTATTTT

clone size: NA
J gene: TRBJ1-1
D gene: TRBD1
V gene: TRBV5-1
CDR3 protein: CASQGQTNTEAFF
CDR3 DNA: TGCGCCAGCCAGGGACAGACGAACACTGAAGCTTTCTTT

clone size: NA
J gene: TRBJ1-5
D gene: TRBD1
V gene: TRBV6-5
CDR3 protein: CASSPGTGDQPQHF
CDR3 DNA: TGTGCCAGCAGTCCCGGGACAGGGGATCAGCCCCAGCATTTT

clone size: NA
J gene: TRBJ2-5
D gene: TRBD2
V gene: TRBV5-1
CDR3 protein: CASSFTGGETQYF
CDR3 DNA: TGCGCCAGCAGCTTTACGGGAGGGGAGACCCAGTACTTC

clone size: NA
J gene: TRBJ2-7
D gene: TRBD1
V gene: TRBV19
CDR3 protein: CASSGPGQPPRLSYEQYF
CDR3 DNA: TGTGCCAGTAGTGGCCCGGGACAGCCACCTCGCCTATCCTACGAGCAGTACTTC